Given below is one TCR beta chain in context. CDR3 size: 12 residues. The germline CDR1 and CDR2 sequences are MDHEN and SYDVKM. V lost 3 bases and J lost 11, with 13 bases in between. Here immunoSEQ multiplex PCR was the method, and the copy in TCRdb shows in-frame clones only, minus some. The table records over 85,000 clones, roughly 87% of them present only once. This sample was taken from a study of blood T cell repertoires in COVID-19. The chain employs TRBV28 and TRBJ1-1; possible D gene TRBD1, 6 bases. The source of this sequence is a man in his sixties or seventies with acute or convalescent COVID-19. Sequenced sample: peripheral blood. CDR3 sequence: CASSFRGAAAFF. The CDR3 DNA reads TGTGCCAGCAGTTTCCGGGGGGCTGCCGCTTTCTTT.